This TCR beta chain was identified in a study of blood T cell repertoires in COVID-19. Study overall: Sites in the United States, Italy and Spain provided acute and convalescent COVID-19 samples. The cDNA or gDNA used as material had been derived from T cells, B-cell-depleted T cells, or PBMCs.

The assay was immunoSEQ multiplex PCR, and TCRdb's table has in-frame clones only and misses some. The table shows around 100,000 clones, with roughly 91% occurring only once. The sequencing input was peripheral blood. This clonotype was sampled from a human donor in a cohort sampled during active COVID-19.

The DNA for the CDR3 is TGTGCCACCGGGAGACCGGGACTACCTTACGAGCAGTACTTC. Its protein product is CATGRPGLPYEQYF. This sequence joins TRBV15 and TRBJ2-7; 7 bases line up with TRBD2. CDR1 is LNHNV, CDR2 YYDKDF, per germline (reference sequence). The CDR3 covers 14 residues. V lost 8 bases, J lost 4 bases, and 11 bases stayed unmatched.